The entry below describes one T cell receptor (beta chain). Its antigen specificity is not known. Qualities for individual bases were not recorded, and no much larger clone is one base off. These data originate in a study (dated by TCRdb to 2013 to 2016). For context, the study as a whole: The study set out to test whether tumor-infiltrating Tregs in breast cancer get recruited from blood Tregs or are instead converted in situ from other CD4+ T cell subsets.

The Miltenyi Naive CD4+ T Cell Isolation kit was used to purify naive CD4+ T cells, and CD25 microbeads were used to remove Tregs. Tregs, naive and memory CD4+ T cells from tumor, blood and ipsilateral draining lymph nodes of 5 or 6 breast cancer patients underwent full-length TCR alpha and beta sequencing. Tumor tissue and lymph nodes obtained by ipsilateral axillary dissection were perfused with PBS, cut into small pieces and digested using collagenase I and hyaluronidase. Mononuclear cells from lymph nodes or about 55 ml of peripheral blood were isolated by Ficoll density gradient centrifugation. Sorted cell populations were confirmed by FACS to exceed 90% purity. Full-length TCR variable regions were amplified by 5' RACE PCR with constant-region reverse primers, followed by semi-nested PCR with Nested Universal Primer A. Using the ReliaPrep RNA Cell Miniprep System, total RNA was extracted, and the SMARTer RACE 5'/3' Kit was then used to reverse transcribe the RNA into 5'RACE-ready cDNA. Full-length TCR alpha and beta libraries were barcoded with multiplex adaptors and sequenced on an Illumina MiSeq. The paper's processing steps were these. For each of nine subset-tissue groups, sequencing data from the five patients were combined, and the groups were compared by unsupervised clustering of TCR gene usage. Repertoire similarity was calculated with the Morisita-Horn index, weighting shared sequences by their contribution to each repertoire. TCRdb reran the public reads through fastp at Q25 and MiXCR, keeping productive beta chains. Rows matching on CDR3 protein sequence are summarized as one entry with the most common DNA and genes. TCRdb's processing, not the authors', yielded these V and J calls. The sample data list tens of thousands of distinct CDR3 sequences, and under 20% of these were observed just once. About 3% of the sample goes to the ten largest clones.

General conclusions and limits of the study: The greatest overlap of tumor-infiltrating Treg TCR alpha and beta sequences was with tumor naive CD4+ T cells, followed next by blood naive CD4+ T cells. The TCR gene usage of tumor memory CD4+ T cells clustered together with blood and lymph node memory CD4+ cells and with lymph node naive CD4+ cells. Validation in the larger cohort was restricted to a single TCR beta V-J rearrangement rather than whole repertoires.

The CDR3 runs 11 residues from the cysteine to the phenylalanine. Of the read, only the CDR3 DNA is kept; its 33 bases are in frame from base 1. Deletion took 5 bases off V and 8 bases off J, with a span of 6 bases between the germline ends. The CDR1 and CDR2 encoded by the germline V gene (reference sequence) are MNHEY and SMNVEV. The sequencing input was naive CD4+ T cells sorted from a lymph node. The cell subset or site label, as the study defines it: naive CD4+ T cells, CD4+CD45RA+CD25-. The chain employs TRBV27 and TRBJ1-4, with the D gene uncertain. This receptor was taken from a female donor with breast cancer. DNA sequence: TGTGCCAGCAGTAGTCGGGAAAAACTGTTTTTT. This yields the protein CASSSREKLFF.